This T cell receptor (beta chain) was obtained from a study of monozygotic twins with inflammatory bowel disease. General study points: Fewer clonotypes were shared with others by IBD patients than by healthy twins, especially with disease activity.

Germline CDR1 SGHNT, CDR2 YYREEE (reference sequence). The CDR3 contains 11 residues. TCRdb reanalyzed the 5' RACE reads, giving one entry per CDR3 protein sequence and no DNA. With about 150,000 distinct CDR3 sequences in the sample, the ten largest clones hold over 1%. A remark on this clonotype: Its antigen is unidentified.

This chain uses TRBV5-4 with TRBJ1-2. The sequence derives from a human donor with ulcerative colitis or Crohn's disease, or a healthy co-twin of an affected twin (not recorded which). Sequenced input: blood. The CDR3: CASSLFGPRTF.